Included here is one TCR beta chain sequence, with context. The antigen is undetermined. The data were taken from a study of cytomegalovirus exposure and HLA in healthy donors. Study findings and constraints: Rare TCR sequences dominated, though some public TCRs recurred in many donors.

V lost 5 bases and J lost 4; bases outside the gene matches: 11. Germline CDR1 and CDR2: MDHEN and SYDVKM. The CDR3 loop spans 15 amino acids. The PCR contained 60 Vbeta and 13 Jbeta primers. TCRdb keeps only in-frame clones here, not all; method: immunoSEQ multiplex PCR. The repertoire consists of about 250,000 clones, with 65% to 85% occurring once and the leading ten covering under 2.5%. This TCR derives from a female donor in good health and CMV-seronegative. The sample consisted of PBMCs. The rearrangement uses TRBV28 and TRBJ2-7, with 7 bases matching TRBD2. CDR3 sequence: CASSPRGESIYEQYF. The DNA of the CDR3 is TGTGCCAGCAGTCCCCGGGGGGAGAGTATTTACGAGCAGTACTTC.